These 12 T cell receptor beta chains share one sample of origin, sequenced in a study of shared clonotypes between healthy human individuals. Profiling relied on immunoSEQ multiplex PCR, and the TCRdb table lists in-frame clones only, not all of them. The sample carries fewer than 1.4 million clones, around three quarters recorded once. Sample: memory CD4+ T cells from PBMCs. The subset: CD45RA-negative fraction. The receptors stem from a man aged 18 to 30 in good health. Some clones in this sample may be carry-over from other donors' samples.

The J gene is TRBJ2-7, the V gene TRBV10-3, with a tentative D call TRBD1 (6 bases). Trimming left V 4 bases short and J 4 bases short, with 11 bases between. The length of the CDR3 is 13 residues. Germline CDR1 reads ENHRY; CDR2 reads SYGVKD. The CDR3 DNA sequence: TGTGCCATCAGTGTAGGACAGACATACGAGCAGTACTTC. Amino acids: CAISVGQTYEQYF.

V is TRBV29-1 and J is TRBJ1-1, with 9 bases matching TRBD1. Trimming removed 5 bases from V and 1 base from J; junction bases left unmatched: 11. Germline V gene data show CDR1 as SQVTM and CDR2 as ANQGSEA. This CDR3 contains 16 residues. CDR3 region: CSVSVGQGGPNTEAFF. The CDR3 DNA reads as TGCAGCGTTTCCGTGGGACAGGGTGGGCCGAACACTGAAGCTTTCTTT.

V and J are TRBV7-9 and TRBJ2-7, with TRBD1 matching over 10 bases. Germline V gene lookup returns CDR1 SEHNR and CDR2 FQNEAQ (reference sequence). The length of the CDR3 is 15 residues. Trimming took 1 base from V and 2 from J; bases not matched to a gene: 2. The DNA of the CDR3 is TGTGCCAGCAGCTTAGGGGACAGGGGCGCCTACGAGCAGTACTTC. Its translation is CASSLGDRGAYEQYF.

The chain recombines TRBV2 with TRBJ1-1; no definite D call. The CDR3 length is 13 residues. V was cut by 8 bases and J by 1 base, with 11 bases left in between. CDR1 is SNHLY, CDR2 FYNNEI, per germline. The DNA of the CDR3 is TGTGCCAGCCACCGGGCCCAGAACACTGAAGCTTTCTTT. This encodes CASHRAQNTEAFF.

The chain employs TRBV19 and TRBJ2-7; no definite D call. The CDR3 totals 13 residues. Germline CDR1 LNHDA, CDR2 SQIVND (reference sequence). V lost 3 bases to trimming and J lost 6 bases, with 12 bases between them. CDR3 DNA: TGTGCCAGTAGTATGGATCCTCGAGGCGAGCAGTACTTC. It codes for CASSMDPRGEQYF.

The chain has TRBV7-9 and TRBJ1-3; D is perhaps TRBD1 (5 bases). The CDR3 is 14 amino acids. The germline CDR1 and CDR2 sequences are SEHNR and FQNEAQ (reference sequence). V lost 5 bases and J 5 bases, leaving 13 bases between the germline ends. CDR3 DNA sequence: TGTGCCAGCAGCCCTCCGGGGCCCAGAAACACCATATATTTT. Amino acid sequence: CASSPPGPRNTIYF.

The gene calls are TRBV4-3 and TRBJ1-6; maybe TRBD1 (6 bases). CDR3 length: 13 amino acids. V was clipped by 1 base and J by 14 bases, with 12 bases between them. The germline CDR1 and CDR2 sequences are LGHNA and YSLEER. The CDR3 bases are TGCGCCAGCAGCCAAGGCCATCAGGGGACCCTCCACTTT. Residues: CASSQGHQGTLHF.

On this clone: The same CDR3 is also encoded by other DNA sequences in this sample. V is TRBV5-1 and J is TRBJ2-3; 12 nucleotides agree with TRBD2. CDR3 length equals 16 residues. Trimming cost V 4 bases and J 1 base; bases outside gene matches: 4. Germline CDR1 is SGHRS and CDR2 is YFSETQ. The CDR3 DNA follows: TGCGCCAGCAGCCTAGGGACTAGCGGGCGCACAGATACGCAGTATTTT. This translates into CASSLGTSGRTDTQYF. Full variable domain (outside the CDR3, taken from reference TRBV5-1 and TRBJ2-3): KAGVTQTPRYLIKTRGQQVTLSCSPISGHRSVSWYQQTPGQGLQFLFEYFSETQRNKGNFPGRFSGRQFSNSRSEMNVSTLELGDSALYLCASSLGTSGRTDTQYFGPGTRLTVL.

The J gene is TRBJ2-1, the V gene TRBV7-3, with D maybe TRBD2 (5 bases). Trimming took off 1 base at V and 8 bases at J, with 12 bases between the two ends. Germline V CDR1 and CDR2: SGHTA, FQGTGA. The CDR3 extends over 14 amino acids. The chain's CDR3 is CASSLNAGSDEQFF. DNA of the CDR3: TGTGCCAGCAGCTTAAATGCAGGTAGCGATGAGCAGTTCTTC.

The chain joins TRBV7-9 to TRBJ1-1, with D perhaps TRBD1 (6 bases). The germline V and J ends were trimmed by 1 base and 7 bases, with 16 bases remaining between them. There are 15 residues in the CDR3. Germline CDR1 and CDR2: SEHNR and FQNEAQ (reference sequence). CDR3 nucleotides: TGTGCCAGCAGCTTAGGTCTTTCGGGGACAATTGAAGCTTTCTTT. It specifies CASSLGLSGTIEAFF.

This rearrangement joins TRBV5-1 to TRBJ2-5; no firm D call. The CDR3 totals 13 residues. V lost 0 bases to trimming and J lost 0 bases, with 3 bases between them. Germline CDR1 and CDR2: SGHRS and YFSETQ. The CDR3, as DNA: TGCGCCAGCAGCTTGGCCCACCAAGAGACCCAGTACTTC. Protein: CASSLAHQETQYF.

The J gene is TRBJ1-2, the V gene TRBV5-1; possible D gene TRBD1, 6 bases. Germline assignment: CDR1 SGHRS and CDR2 YFSETQ. This CDR3 contains 14 residues. V lost 1 base to trimming and J lost 7 bases, with 14 bases between them. The CDR3 DNA sequence: TGCGCCAGCAGCTTGTTCTCGGACAGAGGTGGCTACACCTTC. Its protein is CASSLFSDRGGYTF.